Sequencing of this TCR beta chain was carried out in a study of T cell responses to AZD1222 COVID-19 vaccine. Deletions cut 5 bases from V and 11 bases from J, with 24 bases between. CDR3 length equals 15 residues. Germline CDR1 is MDHEN and CDR2 is SYDVKM. Measured with immunoSEQ multiplex PCR; TCRdb has only the in-frame clones, and not every one. The table has roughly 110,000 clones, roughly 90% seen once; the top ten hold more than 8%. A note on this clone: Its antigen is not identified.

Overall study findings and caveats: An increase in Spike-specific TCR breadth and depth was observed after two AZD1222 doses. It should be noted that donors were predominantly white British and more often female, and clonal diversity was possibly underestimated.

The chain is built from TRBV28 and TRBJ1-1; D unclear. This clonotype was sampled from an adult who received the AZD1222 COVID-19 vaccine. The sequenced sample was peripheral blood, obtained 28 days after the second AZD1222 dose. The DNA for the CDR3 is TGTGCCAGCAGTCCGGGAATTCGATTGTCGCTTAGGGCTTTCTTT. Its translation: CASSPGIRLSLRAFF.